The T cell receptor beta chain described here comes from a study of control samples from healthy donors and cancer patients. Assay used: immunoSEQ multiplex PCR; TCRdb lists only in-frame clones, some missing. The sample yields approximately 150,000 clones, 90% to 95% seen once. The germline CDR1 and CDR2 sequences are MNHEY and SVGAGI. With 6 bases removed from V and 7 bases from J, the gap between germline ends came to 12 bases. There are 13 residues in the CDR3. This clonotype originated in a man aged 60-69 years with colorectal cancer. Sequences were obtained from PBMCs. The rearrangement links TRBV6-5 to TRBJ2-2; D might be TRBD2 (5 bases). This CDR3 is CASSLTRGGELFF. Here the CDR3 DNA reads TGTGCCAGCAGCCTAACTAGAGGCGGGGAGCTGTTTTTT.